A selection of T cell receptor beta chains follows, all from one sample in a study of cytomegalovirus exposure and HLA in healthy donors. TCRdb keeps only in-frame clones here, not all; method: immunoSEQ multiplex PCR. The profile covers more than 110,000 clones, with less than 95% appearing a single time and approximately 1.8% taken by the ten largest. The sequenced material came from PBMCs. These receptors were obtained from a young man in good health and CMV-seropositive. CDR3s include the opening cysteine and the closing phenylalanine or tryptophan. A D gene is named only where the DNA matches it firmly. Size is omitted from some rows. Given values are once, few, many or a class for expanded clones.

D	J	size	V	length	DNA	CDR3
NA	TRBJ2-3	NA	TRBV6-5	14	TGTGCCAGCAGCCTTGGACTGAGCACAGATACGCAGTATTTT	CASSLGLSTDTQYF
NA	TRBJ2-1	NA	TRBV4-1	11	TGCGCCAGCAGCTCGTACAATGAGCAGTTCTTC	CASSSYNEQFF
TRBD1	TRBJ1-2	few	TRBV5-1	15	TGCGCCAGCAGCTTTAGGACAGGGGAGGACTATGGCTACACCTTC	CASSFRTGEDYGYTF
TRBD1	TRBJ1-4	NA	TRBV11-2	17	TGTGCCAGCAGCTTAGATGGTGTGAGACAGGGGAATGAAAAACTGTTTTTT	CASSLDGVRQGNEKLFF
NA	TRBJ2-3	NA	TRBV6-1	16	TGTGCCAGCAGTGACATGCCGGACACCCTTTCGGGTACGCAGTATTTT	CASSDMPDTLSGTQYF
NA	TRBJ1-4	NA	TRBV28	14	TGTGCCAGCAGTTTCGGTCGCTTTAATGAAAAACTGTTTTTT	CASSFGRFNEKLFF
TRBD2	TRBJ2-5	once	TRBV27	17	TGTGCCAGCAGTTTCACGCCTCCGGGACTAGGCGAGGCGACCCAGTACTTC	CASSFTPPGLGEATQYF
NA	TRBJ2-3	NA	TRBV21-1	16	TGTGCCAGCAGCAAATTGGGTAAACGGGGATCAGATACGCAGTATTTT	CASSKLGKRGSDTQYF
NA	TRBJ2-3	NA	TRBV5-1	16	TGCGCCAGCAGCTTGGCCTTGGCCCCCCGGGGAGATACGCAGTATTTT	CASSLALAPRGDTQYF
TRBD1	TRBJ1-1	few	TRBV19	13	TGTGCCAGTAGTAGGACAGGGAAGGCTGAAGCTTTCTTT	CASSRTGKAEAFF
TRBD1	TRBJ1-2	NA	TRBV29-1	12	TGCAGCGTGGGGGACAGGGTATATGGCTACACCTTC	CSVGDRVYGYTF
NA	TRBJ2-1	NA	TRBV7-2	13	TGTGCCAGCAGCCGTAGCCGTAACAATGAGCAGTTCTTC	CASSRSRNNEQFF
NA	TRBJ2-3	once	TRBV11-2	13	TGTGCCAGCAGCCCGGGTTTCACAGATACGCAGTATTTT	CASSPGFTDTQYF
TRBD2	TRBJ2-1	NA	TRBV27	13	TGTGCCAGCAGGTCTAGCGGGAGAAATGAGCAGTTCTTC	CASRSSGRNEQFF
TRBD2	TRBJ2-3	NA	TRBV27	17	TGTGCCAGCAGTTGGAGACTAGCGGGAGACGGGACAGATACGCAGTATTTT	CASSWRLAGDGTDTQYF
NA	TRBJ2-7	NA	TRBV5-1	14	TGCGCCAGCAGCTCGACAAGACGGGGATCCGAGCAGTACTTC	CASSSTRRGSEQYF
TRBD1	TRBJ1-1	NA	TRBV7-3	14	TGTGCCAGCAGCTTAACGGAAGGGGGCGGTGAAGCTTTCTTT	CASSLTEGGGEAFF
NA	TRBJ1-1	NA	TRBV2	14	TGTGCCAGCAGTGGCGGCAGAATGAACACTGAAGCTTTCTTT	CASSGGRMNTEAFF
NA	TRBJ1-2	NA	TRBV2	14	TGTGCCAGCAGTAAACAGGGCCCAGTCTATGGCTACACCTTC	CASSKQGPVYGYTF
NA	TRBJ1-4	NA	TRBV6-5	13	TGTGCCAGCAGTTACGCCAGTAATGAAAAACTGTTTTTT	CASSYASNEKLFF
TRBD2	TRBJ2-5	NA	TRBV29-1	13	TGCAGCGTCGGGACTAGCGGGAAGGAGACCCAGTACTTC	CSVGTSGKETQYF
TRBD2	TRBJ2-5	NA	TRBV27	15	TGTGCCAGCAGCCTGAGCGGGAGGGCCCGGGAGACCCAGTACTTC	CASSLSGRARETQYF
NA	TRBJ2-1	NA	TRBV19	15	TGTGCCAGTACCCCACAGGCAGGGGCCTACAATGAGCAGTTCTTC	CASTPQAGAYNEQFF
NA	TRBJ2-2	once	TRBV5-3	18	TGTGCCAGAAGCGAGGAGGGCGGAGGGTGGTCGGGCACCGGGGAGCTGTTTTTT	CARSEEGGGWSGTGELFF
NA	TRBJ1-3	once	TRBV15	18	TGTGCCACCAGCAGAGATTTGACAGCCCAAGACTCTGGAAACACCATATATTTT	CATSRDLTAQDSGNTIYF
TRBD2	TRBJ2-1	NA	TRBV6-5	14	TGTGCCAGCAGGATAGGACTAGGAAGGAATGAGCAGTTCTTC	CASRIGLGRNEQFF
TRBD1	TRBJ1-1	NA	TRBV19	14	TGTGCCAGTAGTTCAAGCAGGGGGCAGACTGAAGCTTTCTTT	CASSSSRGQTEAFF
TRBD1	TRBJ1-1	NA	TRBV9	14	TGTGCCAGCAGCGCCCAGACAGGGCAATCTGAAGCTTTCTTT	CASSAQTGQSEAFF
NA	TRBJ2-1	NA	TRBV29-1	21	TGCAGCGTTGATTCGAGTTGGCGGGGAGGGGGGTCTTTAAGCTCCTACAATGAGCAGTTCTTC	CSVDSSWRGGGSLSSYNEQFF
TRBD1	TRBJ1-2	NA	TRBV19	16	TGTGCCAGTAGTATGACTTGGCAGGGGGCTAACTATGGCTACACCTTC	CASSMTWQGANYGYTF
TRBD1	TRBJ2-7	once	TRBV7-9	11	TGTGCCGCAGGGACAGGGAACGAGCAGTACTTC	CAAGTGNEQYF
NA	TRBJ2-3	few	TRBV5-6	15	TGTGCCAGCAGCTTGGGGTACTTCCGCACAGATACGCAGTATTTT	CASSLGYFRTDTQYF
NA	TRBJ2-7	NA	TRBV5-5	15	TGTGCCAGCAGCTTAGTGGGAGTTGGAACCTACGAGCAGTACTTC	CASSLVGVGTYEQYF
NA	TRBJ2-3	NA	TRBV29-1	12	TGCAGCGGGGGAGAGAGCACAGATACGCAGTATTTT	CSGGESTDTQYF
NA	TRBJ2-6	NA	TRBV2	13	TGTGCCAGCCTTAGATTCGGGGCCAACGTCCTGACTTTC	CASLRFGANVLTF
TRBD1	TRBJ2-7	NA	TRBV29-1	14	TGCAGCGTTGAAGAGGGGGACAGACACTACGAGCAGTACTTC	CSVEEGDRHYEQYF
NA	TRBJ2-7	NA	TRBV7-9	14	TGTGCCAGCAGCCCGGAGGGGTCGGCTTACGAGCAGTACTTC	CASSPEGSAYEQYF
NA	TRBJ1-1	NA	TRBV29-1	12	TGCAGCGTTGAACTCCTAGGGGGTAGAGCTTTCTTT	CSVELLGGRAFF
TRBD1	TRBJ2-1	NA	TRBV5-1	15	TGCGCCAGCAGCTTGGGCAGGGGGCGCTACAATGAGCAGTTCTTC	CASSLGRGRYNEQFF
NA	TRBJ1-1	NA	TRBV27	15	TGTGCCAGCAGTCCCCCCGCAGGGGTGGACACTGAAGCTTTCTTT	CASSPPAGVDTEAFF
TRBD2	TRBJ2-7	NA	TRBV30	15	TGTGCCTGGAGTTCCGGGACTAGCGGACTCTACGAGCAGTACTTC	CAWSSGTSGLYEQYF
TRBD2	TRBJ2-3	NA	TRBV29-1	16	TGCAGCGTTGTATCAATTTCGCGGGAGATCGCAGATACGCAGTATTTT	CSVVSISREIADTQYF